The 20 T cell receptor beta chains given below trace back to one sample, sequenced in a study of blood T cell repertoires in COVID-19. The data were produced by immunoSEQ multiplex PCR, yet TCRdb's version contains in-frame clones alone and is incomplete. This sample yields 300,000 or so clones, of which approximately 86% are seen a single time; around 4.2% belongs to the top ten. The sample consisted of PBMCs or T cells enriched from blood (not recorded which). These receptors were obtained from a woman in her 40s with acute COVID-19.

The chain links TRBV29-1 to TRBJ1-1; tentatively, D is TRBD1 (5 bases). The ends were cut back, 3 bases at V and 9 bases at J, with 14 bases in the middle. The CDR3 runs 12 residues. The germline V gene encodes CDR1 SQVTM and CDR2 ANQGSEA. The CDR3 loop is CSVDPGHTQAFF. In nucleotides, the CDR3 is TGCAGCGTTGACCCCGGACACACCCAAGCTTTCTTT.

The chain is built from TRBV5-1 and TRBJ2-2; TRBD2 agrees at 8 bases. There are 15 residues in the CDR3. Per the germline V gene, CDR1 is SGHRS and CDR2 is YFSETQ. The V and J ends lost 4 bases and 6 bases, in that order; junction bases with no gene match: 8. The CDR3 DNA follows: TGCGCCAGCAGCCTCCATAGCGGGGACGCCGGGGAGCTGTTTTTT. It is translated as CASSLHSGDAGELFF.

V is TRBV5-6 and J is TRBJ1-1, with 8 bases identical to TRBD1. The CDR3 contains 15 residues. J gave up 4 bases and V 1 base, and 6 bases lay outside the gene matches. CDR1 is SGHDT and CDR2 is YYEEEE in the germline V gene. The CDR3 DNA sequence: TGTGCCAGCAGCTTGCGGACAACAGGGGGCACTGAAGCTTTCTTT. It codes for CASSLRTTGGTEAFF. The variable domain in full, completed from reference TRBV5-6 and TRBJ1-1, reads DAGVTQSPTHLIKTRGQQVTLRCSPKSGHDTVSWYQQALGQGPQFIFQYYEEEERQRGNFPDRFSGHQFPNYSSELNVNALLLGDSALYLCASSLRTTGGTEAFFGQGTRLTVV.

The chain is built from TRBV11-3 and TRBJ2-3; tentatively, D is TRBD1 (8 bases). The V gene's germline CDR1 is SGHNT and CDR2 YENEEA. The CDR3 totals 17 residues. Trimming removed 5 bases at V and 6 bases at J, with 24 bases between. The CDR3 DNA reads as TGTGCCAGCAGCCCAGGGGGGGCAGGGGGCTATAAGGATACGCAGTATTTT. Amino acids: CASSPGGAGGYKDTQYF.

The chain couples TRBV15 to TRBJ1-2, with 7 bases matching TRBD1. The germline V gene encodes CDR1 LNHNV and CDR2 YYDKDF (reference sequence). Trimming cost V 2 bases and J 2 bases; bases outside gene matches: 8. This CDR3 is 16 amino acids long. The CDR3 loop is CATSRYREGQNYGYTF. For the CDR3, the DNA is TGTGCCACCAGCAGATACCGGGAGGGACAGAACTATGGCTACACCTTC. Variable domain in full (rest from reference TRBV15 and TRBJ1-2): DAMVIQNPRYQVTQFGKPVTLSCSQTLNHNVMYWYQQKSSQAPKLLFHYYDKDFNNEADTPDNFQSRRPNTSFCFLDIRSPGLGDTAMYLCATSRYREGQNYGYTFGSGTRLTVV.

This sequence joins TRBV2 and TRBJ1-2, with 7 bases fitting TRBD1. V dropped 4 bases and J dropped 7; count of bases not matched to a gene: 0. The germline V gene encodes CDR1 SNHLY and CDR2 FYNNEI. This CDR3 spans 11 amino acids. For the CDR3, the DNA is TGTGCCAGCAGTGCAGGGGGTGGCTACACCTTC. Encoded protein: CASSAGGGYTF.

V and J are TRBV5-6 and TRBJ1-1; TRBD1 matches 7 bases. The CDR3 extends over 13 amino acids. From germline, CDR1 is SGHDT and CDR2 YYEEEE. J gave up 11 bases and V 2 bases, and 9 bases lay outside the gene matches. CDR3 amino acids: CASSFMGQPRAFF. Here the CDR3 DNA reads TGTGCCAGCAGCTTTATGGGACAGCCGAGGGCTTTCTTT.

This clone appeared many times. The chain links TRBV6-1 to TRBJ2-7; TRBD1 matches 7 bases. CDR1 is MNHNS, CDR2 SASEGT, per germline. The CDR3 loop spans 15 amino acids. The V segment lost 2 bases and the J segment 6 bases; nucleotides outside the gene matches: 10. CDR3 coding DNA: TGTGCCAGCAGTGAATCGAGCAGGGGGTTCTCCGAGCAGTACTTC. It codes for CASSESSRGFSEQYF.

A single count supports this clone. As DNA, the CDR3 is TGTGCCAGCAGTGAAAGGGGCGGCGCGGGGAGAATGAACAATGAGCAGTTCTTC. It yields the protein CASSERGGAGRMNNEQFF. The J gene is TRBJ2-1, the V gene TRBV6-1; possibly TRBD2 for D (6 bases). This CDR3 is built from 18 residues. The germline CDR1 and CDR2 sequences are MNHNS and SASEGT. Trimming stripped 2 bases from V and 5 bases from J, with 22 bases between.

V and J are TRBV5-6 and TRBJ1-2; 8 nucleotides agree with TRBD1. The CDR3 totals 15 residues. Unmatched junction bases numbered 11, after V lost 3 bases and J lost 7 bases. Germline V CDR1 and CDR2: SGHDT, YYEEEE. CDR3 protein: CASSWDRRVDGGYTF. The CDR3 DNA reads TGTGCCAGCAGCTGGGACAGGCGGGTGGACGGTGGCTACACCTTC.

The rearrangement links TRBV27 to TRBJ2-1, with 10 bases fitting TRBD2. Germline V gives CDR1 MNHEY, CDR2 SMNVEV (reference sequence). The CDR3 is 15 residues long. J was trimmed by 3 bases and V by 6 bases; bases with no gene match: 5. The CDR3 DNA reads TGTGCCAGCAGCCGGACTAGCGGCGGCTACAATGAGCAGTTCTTC. This gives the protein CASSRTSGGYNEQFF.

The chain has TRBV29-1 and TRBJ2-3; tentative D call: TRBD1 (6 bases). V dropped 6 bases and J dropped 1 base, with 11 bases sitting between them. The germline V gene has CDR1 SQVTM and CDR2 ANQGSEA. This CDR3 spans 13 amino acids. This chain's CDR3 is CSVLQGRTDTQYF. The CDR3 region has the DNA TGCAGCGTCCTACAGGGCCGCACAGATACGCAGTATTTT.

J is TRBJ2-7 and V is TRBV10-1; TRBD2 aligns across 13 bases. Germline V CDR1 and CDR2: WNHNN, SYGVQD (reference sequence). Germline trimming cut 1 base from V and 2 bases from J; bases unmatched to any gene: 5. The CDR3 is 17 residues long. CDR3: CASSELGGLAGPYEQYF. DNA of the CDR3: TGCGCCAGCAGTGAGTTAGGGGGACTAGCGGGACCCTACGAGCAGTACTTC.

This rearrangement joins TRBV9 to TRBJ1-2; possibly TRBD1 for D (6 bases). This CDR3 is built from 15 residues. Germline loops: CDR1 SGDLS, CDR2 YYNGEE. Trimming removed 0 bases from V and 6 bases from J, with 15 bases in between. In DNA form, the CDR3 reads TGTGCCAGCAGCGTAGGCCCCAGGGGTGGAAATGGCTACACCTTC. Translated: CASSVGPRGGNGYTF.

The chain carries TRBV10-3 and TRBJ2-5, with 11 bases aligning to TRBD2. With V trimmed by 11 bases and J by 2 bases, 10 bases remained unmatched. Germline V gene sequence: CDR1 ENHRY, CDR2 SYGVKD. The length of the CDR3 is 15 residues. The CDR3 loop reads CASGSSGRGQETQYF. The CDR3 nucleotides read TGTGCCTCTGGGAGTAGCGGGAGGGGGCAAGAGACCCAGTACTTC.

This chain links TRBV6-7 with TRBJ1-5; D is unclear. TRBV6-7 is reported as an ORF; its role is uncertain. This CDR3 has 17 residues. Trimming pared 0 bases from V and 3 bases from J, leaving 15 bases between. CDR3 coding DNA: TGTGCCAGCAGTTACTCGCTCGGGAGTCCGGACAATCAGCCCCAGCATTTT. It encodes CASSYSLGSPDNQPQHF.

The chain links TRBV2 to TRBJ2-7, with TRBD1 matching over 8 bases. CDR3 length: 15 amino acids. With V trimmed by 5 bases and J by 4 bases, 10 bases remained unmatched. Germline values: CDR1 SNHLY, CDR2 FYNNEI. In nucleotides, the CDR3 is TGTGCCAGCAGTCTCGACAGGGGCGAGTGGTACGAGCAGTACTTC. Translated, it gives CASSLDRGEWYEQYF.

On this clone: This sample also contains other DNA sequences that code for the same CDR3. This sequence joins TRBV19 and TRBJ2-1; possibly TRBD2 for D (6 bases). The CDR3 runs to 13 residues. The V and J ends lost 2 bases and 6 bases respectively, with 8 bases between them. Germline-derived CDR1 and CDR2 are LNHDA and SQIVND (reference sequence). CDR3 DNA sequence: TGTGCCAGTAGTATATTGGGGGGCAATGAGCAGTTCTTC. This codes for CASSILGGNEQFF.

The rearrangement uses TRBV18 and TRBJ1-1; 9 bases align to TRBD1. This CDR3 is built from 17 residues. Germline CDR1 and CDR2: KGHSH and LQKENI. J gave up 0 bases and V 1 base, and 6 bases lay outside the gene matches. The CDR3 DNA follows: TGTGCCAGCTCACCACGGCCGGGACAGGGATTGAACACTGAAGCTTTCTTT. It is translated as CASSPRPGQGLNTEAFF.

This rearrangement joins TRBV20-1 to TRBJ2-7; 8 bases are shared with TRBD1. Germline V CDR1 and CDR2: DFQATT, SNEGSKA (reference sequence). There are 17 residues in the CDR3. V lost 3 bases and J lost 5; bases outside the gene matches: 18. CDR3 in DNA: TGCAGTGCTAGTGATGGGGAACGCAGGGGGCGATTACACGAGCAGTACTTC. This translates into CSASDGERRGRLHEQYF.